Described below is a single TCR beta chain sequence and its context. What it recognizes is unknown. The CDR3 loop spans 14 amino acids. Germline values: CDR1 SGHRS, CDR2 YFSETQ. The V end lost 0 bases, the J end lost 8 bases, and 9 bases lay between the germline ends. This specimen comes from a study of cytomegalovirus exposure and HLA in healthy donors. Whole-study findings and limits: No immune exposure information besides CMV serostatus was available.

PCR involved 60 Vbeta and 13 Jbeta primers. This table comes from immunoSEQ multiplex PCR, and its TCRdb copy is limited to in-frame clones, with some not included. The table for this sample gives about 130,000 clones. Material: PBMCs. The sequence was collected from a man younger than 35 in good health and CMV-seronegative. The gene calls are TRBV5-1 and TRBJ2-6, with D possibly matching TRBD2 (5 bases). The CDR3 region has the DNA TGCGCCAGCAGCTTGGCCGGGGAAACCAACGTCCTGACTTTC. This encodes CASSLAGETNVLTF. Full variable domain (remainder filled in from reference TRBV5-1 and TRBJ2-6): KAGVTQTPRYLIKTRGQQVTLSCSPISGHRSVSWYQQTPGQGLQFLFEYFSETQRNKGNFPGRFSGRQFSNSRSEMNVSTLELGDSALYLCASSLAGETNVLTFGAGSRLTVL.